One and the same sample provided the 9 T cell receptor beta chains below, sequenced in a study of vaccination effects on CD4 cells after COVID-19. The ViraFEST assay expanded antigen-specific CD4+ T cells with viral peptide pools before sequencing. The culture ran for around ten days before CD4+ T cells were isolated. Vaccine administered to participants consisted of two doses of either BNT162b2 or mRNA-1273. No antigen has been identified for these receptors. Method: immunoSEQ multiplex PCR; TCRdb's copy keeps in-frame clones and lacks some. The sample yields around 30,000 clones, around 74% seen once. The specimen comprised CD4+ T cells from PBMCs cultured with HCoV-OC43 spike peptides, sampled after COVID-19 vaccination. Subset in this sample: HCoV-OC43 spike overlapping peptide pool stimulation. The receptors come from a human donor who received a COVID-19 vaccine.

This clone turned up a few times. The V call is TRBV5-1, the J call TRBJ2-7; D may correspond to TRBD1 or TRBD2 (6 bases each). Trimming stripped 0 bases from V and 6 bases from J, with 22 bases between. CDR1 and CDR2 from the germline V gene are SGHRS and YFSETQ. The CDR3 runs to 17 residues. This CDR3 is CASSLGPRGGVSVEQYF. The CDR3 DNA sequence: TGCGCCAGCAGCTTGGGCCCCAGGGGAGGAGTTAGTGTCGAGCAGTACTTC.

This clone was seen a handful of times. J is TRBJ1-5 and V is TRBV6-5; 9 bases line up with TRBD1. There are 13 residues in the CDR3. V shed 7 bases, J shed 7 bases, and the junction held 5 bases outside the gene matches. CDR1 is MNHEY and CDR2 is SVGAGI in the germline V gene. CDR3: CASTTDRGQPQHF. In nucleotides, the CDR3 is TGTGCCAGCACTACGGACAGGGGCCAGCCCCAGCATTTT.

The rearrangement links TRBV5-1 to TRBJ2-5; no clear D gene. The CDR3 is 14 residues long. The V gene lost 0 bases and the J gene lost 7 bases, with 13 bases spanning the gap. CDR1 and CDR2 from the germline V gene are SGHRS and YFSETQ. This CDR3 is CASSLEPDTTTQYF. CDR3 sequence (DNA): TGCGCCAGCAGCTTGGAGCCAGACACAACGACCCAGTACTTC.

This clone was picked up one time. DNA of the CDR3: TGTGCCAGCAGCCCCCGGGGGAGGACAGATACGCAGTATTTT. As protein: CASSPRGRTDTQYF. The rearrangement links TRBV27 to TRBJ2-3; tentatively, D is TRBD2 (6 bases). CDR1 is MNHEY and CDR2 is SMNVEV in the germline V gene (reference sequence). V dropped 6 bases and J dropped 3 bases, with 13 bases sitting between them. This CDR3 region has 14 residues.

The CDR3 here is CASSQDPRGRGNTGELFF. The CDR3 coding sequence is TGTGCCAGCAGCCAAGATCCCCGGGGTCGGGGGAACACCGGGGAGCTGTTTTTT. The chain carries TRBV4-2 and TRBJ2-2; perhaps TRBD2 as D (5 bases). Germline V lookup: CDR1 LGHNA, CDR2 YNFKEQ. This CDR3 region has 18 residues. Trimming cost V 0 bases and J 1 base, with 15 bases left between them.

This CDR3 is CASASPGLAGNEQFF. DNA of the CDR3: TGTGCCAGCGCAAGTCCGGGACTAGCGGGCAATGAGCAGTTCTTC. This chain joins TRBV6-5 and TRBJ2-1, with TRBD2 identical over 12 bases. Germline assignment: CDR1 MNHEY and CDR2 SVGAGI. Losses at the gene ends were 8 bases for V and 6 bases for J; bases not matched to a gene: 8. The CDR3 spans 15 residues.

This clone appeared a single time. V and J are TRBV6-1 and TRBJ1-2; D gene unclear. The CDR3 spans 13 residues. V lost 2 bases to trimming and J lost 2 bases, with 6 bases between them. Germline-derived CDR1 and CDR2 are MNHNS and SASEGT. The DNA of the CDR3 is TGTGCCAGCAGTGAATTTGAGAACTATGGCTACACCTTC. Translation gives CASSEFENYGYTF.

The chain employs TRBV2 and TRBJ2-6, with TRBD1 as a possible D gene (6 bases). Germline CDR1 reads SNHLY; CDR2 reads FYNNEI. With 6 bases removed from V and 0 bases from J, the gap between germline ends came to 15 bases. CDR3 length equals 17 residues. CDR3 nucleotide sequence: TGTGCCAGCAGGTCGGGGACATTGAGCTCTGGGGCCAACGTCCTGACTTTC. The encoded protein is CASRSGTLSSGANVLTF.

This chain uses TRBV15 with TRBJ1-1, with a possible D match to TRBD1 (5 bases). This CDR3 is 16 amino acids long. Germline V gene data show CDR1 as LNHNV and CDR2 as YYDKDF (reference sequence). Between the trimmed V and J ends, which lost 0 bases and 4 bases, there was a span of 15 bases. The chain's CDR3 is CATSREWPGGGTEAFF. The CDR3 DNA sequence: TGTGCCACCAGCAGAGAATGGCCCGGGGGGGGCACTGAAGCTTTCTTT.